This T cell receptor (beta chain) is drawn from a study of a mutant IDH1 vaccine in newly diagnosed glioma. Study-level information: The therapy given earlier, which was standard therapy, consisted of radiotherapy, temozolomide, or both, and most of the patients received both.

Time point described: week 47, end of study. Each dose delivered 300 ug of mutant IDH1 20-mer peptide subcutaneously with imiquimod. The study's findings and limits: Pseudoprogression looked unconnected to shifts in top peripheral T cell clonotypes. Overall, around 94% of patients had vaccine-induced immune responses.

Points on this clone: Its antigen is still unknown.

The table came from immunoSEQ multiplex PCR; TCRdb's copy has only in-frame clones and leaves some out. Of approximately 58,000 clones in the sample, over 80% were seen once. This TCR was recovered from a man aged 30-40 years with glioma. Sample: PBMCs, taken from a glioma patient whose treatment included an IDH1 peptide vaccine.

The CDR3 nucleotides are TGTGCCAGCAGCTCCTCAGGTTCCGGGACCGGGGAGCTGTTTTTT. Protein product: CASSSSGSGTGELFF. The chain employs TRBV7-9 and TRBJ2-2; D gene ambiguous. This CDR3 spans 15 amino acids. Per germline, CDR1 SEHNR and CDR2 FQNEAQ (reference sequence). V gave up 4 bases and J gave up 5 bases, with 14 bases separating them.